This T cell receptor beta chain was sequenced in a study of blood T cell repertoires in COVID-19. Study-wide context: Samples came from the United States, Italy and Spain, spanning acute and convalescent COVID-19. The cDNA or gDNA used as material had been derived from T cells, B-cell-depleted T cells, or PBMCs.

Study processing details: Amplification from reference gene primers served as the basis for estimated nucleated cell counts. Some clones are missing from TCRdb's copy, which holds only in-frame ones; the method was immunoSEQ multiplex PCR. The DNA gave D and trimming, while V, J and clone size come from that table. This sample carries 150,000 to 200,000 clones, more than 65% of them seen once, and the ten largest clones take over 11%. V trimming: 5 bases; J trimming: 7 bases; junction bases outside the gene matches: 11. CDR3 size: 14 residues. CDR1 and CDR2 from the germline V gene are SGHNT and YYREEE (reference sequence).

The sequence was obtained from a woman older than 75 with acute or convalescent COVID-19. The J gene is TRBJ1-2, the V gene TRBV5-4; TRBD1 agrees at 7 bases. Sequenced material: peripheral blood. CDR3 sequence: CASRPTLGGFGYTF. The CDR3 coding sequence is TGTGCCAGCAGGCCTACTCTAGGGGGCTTTGGCTACACCTTC.